This passage covers 17 T cell receptor beta chains from one sample sequenced in a study of regulatory T cells in long-lasting Graves disease. Arm-PCR with iRepertoire HTBI primers amplified the CDR3 regions for these TCR beta libraries. MiXCR, run by TCRdb on the multiplex PCR reads, gives a single entry per CDR3 protein. The sample has approximately 440,000 distinct CDR3 sequences, 16% seen once; the top ten hold more than 9%. As to time point: newly diagnosed GD, antithyroid drugs for less than 3 months. The TCR library was prepared using RNA isolated from PBMCs. These data also featured in a second study, about T cells in Graves' hyperthyroidism and ophthalmopathy.

The starting material was peripheral blood mononuclear cells (PBMCs), obtained at new diagnosis, from a patient treated with antithyroid drugs. These TCRs come from a man aged 40-49 years with Graves disease.

To note about this clonotype: Possible read error: a much larger clone is one base away. The rearrangement uses TRBV11-3 and TRBJ2-3, with D hard to call. This CDR3 is 14 amino acids long. V was cut by 5 bases and J by 0 bases, with 9 bases left in between. Germline CDR1 and CDR2: SGHNT and YENEEA. CDR3 in amino acids: CASSEYPSTDTQYF. DNA of the CDR3: TGTGCCAGCAGCGAATATCCTAGCACAGATACGCAGTATTTT.

The CDR3 nucleotides read TGTGCCAGCAGTTTATGGGGACAGGAACTTTATGGCTACACCTTC. As protein: CASSLWGQELYGYTF. The chain recombines TRBV28 with TRBJ1-2; 8 bases line up with TRBD1. CDR1 is MDHEN, CDR2 SYDVKM, per germline. There are 15 residues in the CDR3. Germline trimming cut 0 bases from V and 5 bases from J; bases unmatched to any gene: 5.

This clonotype was recorded many times. The rearrangement uses TRBV6-2 or TRBV6-3 and TRBJ2-7, with D unresolved. The CDR3 totals 12 residues. CDR1 and CDR2 (germline): MNHEY, SVGEGT. The V end lost 2 bases, the J end lost 5 bases, and 7 bases lay between the germline ends. The CDR3 sequence: CASSYGVNEQYF. In nucleotides, the CDR3 is TGTGCCAGCAGTTACGGTGTGAACGAGCAGTACTTC.

The gene calls are TRBV20-1 and TRBJ1-6; 10 bases map to TRBD1. Germline lookup yields CDR1 DFQATT and CDR2 SNEGSKA (reference sequence). CDR3 length: 15 residues. The V gene end was trimmed by 5 bases and the J gene end by 6 bases; junction bases not matched to a gene: 7. In DNA form, the CDR3 reads TGCAGTGCTCAAGCGGGGACAGGGGTTAATTCACCCCTCCACTTT. It codes for CSAQAGTGVNSPLHF.

Details on this clonotype: This likely stems from a read error, as it lies one base from a far larger clone. V is TRBV7-8 and J is TRBJ2-3; perhaps TRBD1 as D (5 bases). V was clipped by 4 bases and J by 0 bases, with 17 bases between them. This CDR3 comprises 17 residues. Germline-derived CDR1 and CDR2 are SGHVS and FQNEAQ. This CDR3 is CASSSLTGDLSTDTQYF. The CDR3 region has the DNA TGTGCCAGCAGCTCATTAACAGGCGACCTTAGCACAGATACGCAGTATTTT.

The chain joins TRBV19 to TRBJ2-2; D unresolved. This CDR3 has 16 amino acids. Germline V gene lookup returns CDR1 LNHDA and CDR2 SQIVND (reference sequence). Trimming stripped 1 base from V and 3 bases from J, with 12 bases between. The CDR3 protein is CASSIGVQEYTGELFF. As DNA, the CDR3 is TGTGCCAGTAGTATAGGAGTCCAGGAATACACCGGGGAGCTGTTTTTT.

This clonotype has a count of ten or more. The chain is built from TRBV7-9 and TRBJ2-3; 8 bases map to TRBD2. The ends lost 5 bases at V and 2 bases at J; junction bases unmatched: 15. CDR3 length equals 18 residues. CDR1 and CDR2 from the germline V gene are SEHNR and FQNEAQ (reference sequence). The chain's CDR3 is CASSPADASGLITDTQYF. CDR3 sequence (DNA): TGTGCCAGCAGCCCCGCCGATGCTAGCGGGTTAATCACAGATACGCAGTATTTT.

This clonotype was observed a handful of times. The rearrangement joins TRBV7-2 to TRBJ2-1; 8 bases map to TRBD2. The CDR3 has 14 residues. Trimming cost V 1 base and J 10 bases; bases outside gene matches: 6. CDR1 is SGHTA and CDR2 is FQGNSA in the germline V gene. The CDR3 region has the DNA TGTGCCAGCAGCTTAGATAGCGGGGTCTCGGAGCAGTTCTTC. Translated: CASSLDSGVSEQFF. Full variable domain (missing parts from reference TRBV7-2 and TRBJ2-1): GAGVSQSPSNKVTEKGKDVELRCDPISGHTALYWYRQSLGQGLEFLIYFQGNSAPDKSGLPSDRFSAERTGGSVSTLTIQRTQQEDSAVYLCASSLDSGVSEQFFGPGTRLTVL.

In its sample, this clonotype was seen a few times. The chain has TRBV20-1 and TRBJ2-1, with 8 bases matching TRBD2. There are 18 residues in the CDR3. CDR1 and CDR2 from the germline V gene are DFQATT and SNEGSKA (reference sequence). Trimming removed 0 bases from V and 8 bases from J; junction bases left unmatched: 18. The CDR3 DNA reads as TGCAGTGCTAGAGATCCTCGCGGGGCAGCGGGAGACCGACATGAGCAGTTCTTC. Its translation: CSARDPRGAAGDRHEQFF.

This clonotype turned up a few times. The junction differs from germline at one of its ends, possibly a read error. The V and J genes are TRBV28 and TRBJ2-1, with 10 bases aligning to TRBD2. Germline V gene sequence: CDR1 MDHEN, CDR2 SYDVKM. The CDR3 is made up of 17 amino acids. The CDR3 DNA is TGTGCCAGCAGTTTATTCCTAGCGGGAGCAACATACAATGAGCAGCTCTTC. It specifies CASSLFLAGATYNEQLF.

The J gene is TRBJ1-5, the V gene TRBV19; D not certain. Trimming stripped 5 bases from V and 3 bases from J, with 11 bases between. The germline V gene encodes CDR1 LNHDA and CDR2 SQIVND (reference sequence). This CDR3 region has 14 residues. The CDR3 here is CASSVHKANQPQHF. The CDR3 coding sequence is TGTGCCAGTAGTGTCCACAAAGCCAATCAGCCCCAGCATTTT.

The CDR3 nucleotides are TGCAGTGCTAGAGCTCCAATCTTGGGGTCCGAGCAGTACTTC. It translates to CSARAPILGSEQYF. The V gene is TRBV20-1, the J gene TRBJ2-7; D not resolved. The V and J ends lost 1 base and 6 bases respectively, with 16 bases between them. This CDR3 is built from 14 residues. Germline CDR1 and CDR2: DFQATT and SNEGSKA (reference sequence).

A word on this clonotype: One end of the junction does not line up with germline, which may come from a read error. This chain joins TRBV10-3 and TRBJ2-1, with D perhaps TRBD1 or TRBD2 (5 bases each). The germline CDR1 and CDR2 sequences are ENHRY and SYGVKD. The CDR3 totals 13 residues. The CDR3 sequence is CTISQGVGDEQFF. CDR3 sequence (DNA): TGTACCATCAGCCAAGGGGTGGGGGATGAGCAGTTCTTC.

This clonotype was seen a few times. The V gene is TRBV6-2 or TRBV6-3, the J gene TRBJ2-6; D is undetermined. From germline, CDR1 is MNHEY and CDR2 SVGEGT. With 3 bases removed from V and 1 base from J, the gap between germline ends came to 10 bases. The CDR3 runs to 16 residues. DNA for the CDR3: TGTGCCAGCAGTTATAACCCCCTTTCTGGGGCCAACGTCCTGACTTTC. It is translated as CASSYNPLSGANVLTF.

The genes are TRBV6-2 or TRBV6-3 and TRBJ2-7; D not resolved. The germline V gene has CDR1 MNHEY and CDR2 SVGEGT. CDR3 size: 14 residues. Trimming cost V 11 bases and J 1 base, with 18 bases left between them. The CDR3 protein is CAARPALFSYEQYF. The CDR3 nucleotides read TGTGCCGCCCGTCCGGCACTGTTTTCCTACGAGCAGTACTTC.

This clonotype was observed at least ten times. The genes are TRBV5-1 and TRBJ2-3; D is perhaps TRBD1 or TRBD2 (5 bases each). The germline V gene has CDR1 SGHRS and CDR2 YFSETQ. The CDR3 has 15 residues. Trimming pared 5 bases from V and 1 base from J, leaving 14 bases between. CDR3 residues: CASSFRDPRTDTQYF. CDR3 coding DNA: TGCGCCAGCAGTTTCCGGGACCCACGCACAGATACGCAGTATTTT.

This clonotype was counted ten times or more. This chain connects TRBV2 to TRBJ2-7; D is undetermined. In germline, CDR1 is SNHLY, CDR2 FYNNEI. V gave up 2 bases and J gave up 6 bases, with 11 bases separating them. CDR3 size: 13 residues. CDR3: CASSEPSIIEQYF. The CDR3 DNA sequence: TGTGCCAGCAGTGAACCTTCCATTATCGAGCAGTACTTC. Based on the CDR3 plus reference TRBV2 and TRBJ2-7, the full variable domain is EPEVTQTPSHQVTQMGQEVILRCVPISNHLYFYWYRQILGQKVEFLVSFYNNEISEKSEIFDDQFSVERPDGSNFTLKIRSTKLEDSAMYFCASSEPSIIEQYFGPGTRLTVT.